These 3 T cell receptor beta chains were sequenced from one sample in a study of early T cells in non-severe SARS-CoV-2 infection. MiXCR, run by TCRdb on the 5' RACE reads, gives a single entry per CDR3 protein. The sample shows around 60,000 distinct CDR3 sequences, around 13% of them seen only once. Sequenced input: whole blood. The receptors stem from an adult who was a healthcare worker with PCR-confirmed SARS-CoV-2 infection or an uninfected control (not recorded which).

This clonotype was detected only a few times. The CDR3 DNA reads TGTGCCAGCACCCGACAAGGGACGGATATTTACGAGCAGTACTTC. Its translation: CASTRQGTDIYEQYF. V gene TRBV27 combines with J gene TRBJ2-7, with D possibly being TRBD1 or TRBD2 (5 bases each). The CDR3 covers 15 residues. V was trimmed by 7 bases and J by 4 bases, leaving 20 bases between them. Germline V gives CDR1 MNHEY, CDR2 SMNVEV (reference sequence).

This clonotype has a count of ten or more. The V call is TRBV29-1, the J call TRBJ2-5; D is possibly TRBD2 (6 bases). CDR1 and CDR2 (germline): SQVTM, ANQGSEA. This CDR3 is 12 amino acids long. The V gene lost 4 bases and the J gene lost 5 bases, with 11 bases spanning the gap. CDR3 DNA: TGCAGCGTTGCGGCAGGAGGGGAGACCCAGTACTTC. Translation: CSVAAGGETQYF.

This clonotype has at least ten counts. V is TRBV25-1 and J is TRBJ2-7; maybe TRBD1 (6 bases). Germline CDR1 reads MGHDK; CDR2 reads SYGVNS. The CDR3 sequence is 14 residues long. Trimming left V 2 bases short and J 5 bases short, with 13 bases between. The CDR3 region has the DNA TGTGCCAGCAGTGAAGCGGGTAACAGGGACGAGCAGTACTTC. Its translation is CASSEAGNRDEQYF.